A selection of T cell receptor beta chains follows, all from one sample in a study of CD8+CD57+ T cells in acquired aplastic anemia. TCRdb re-derived calls from the reads in MiXCR, one entry per CDR3 protein. Here the sample spans about 180,000 distinct CDR3 sequences, roughly 65% being singletons. Sequencing was performed on sorted CD4+, CD8+, or CD8+CD57+ T cells (not recorded which) from PBMCs. Receptor source: a human donor with aplastic anemia. Each CDR3 is given with its conserved first and last residue. Fields, in order: J gene, clone size, V gene, D gene, CDR3 DNA, CDR3 protein. D genes are given only for firm matches. The listing skips clone size in some rows; elsewhere it reads once, few, many or a size class.

>TRBJ2-7|-|TRBV19|TRBD2
TGTGCCAGTAGTATAGGGGGACTAGCCTCCTACGAGCAGTACTTC
CASSIGGLASYEQYF
>TRBJ1-1|many|TRBV3-1|TRBD1
TGTGCCAGCAGCCAAGATTGGACAGGGAACACTGAAGCTTTCTTT
CASSQDWTGNTEAFF
>TRBJ2-3|-|TRBV19|TRBD2
TGTGCCAGTAGTATCCCTAGACTAGCGGGAGTTCTGGCAGATACGCAGTATTTT
CASSIPRLAGVLADTQYF
>TRBJ1-4|-|TRBV6-5|-
TGTGCCAGCAGGGGGGTCCGGGCTCAGAATGAAAAACTGTTTTTT
CASRGVRAQNEKLFF
>TRBJ1-1|-|TRBV27|-
TGTGCCAGCAGCACAGGGTTTGGGACTGAAGCTTTCTTT
CASSTGFGTEAFF
>TRBJ2-2|-|TRBV19|-
TGTGCCAGTTCCGGGGCTCGGGAGCTGTTTTTT
CASSGARELFF
>TRBJ1-2|many|TRBV7-8|-
TGTGCCAGCAGCTTAACAGGGAAGAGGGATGGCTACACCTTC
CASSLTGKRDGYTF
>TRBJ2-7|-|TRBV2|-
TGTGCCTTGGCGCTACAGACCTACGAGCAGTACTTC
CALALQTYEQYF
>TRBJ2-3|many|TRBV5-8|-
TGTGCCAGCAGCTTTGGGACGGGGGGCAGAGATACGCAGTATTTT
CASSFGTGGRDTQYF
>TRBJ2-7|-|TRBV20-1|-
TGCAGTGCTAGTCTAACCGGACGGGACTACGAGCAGTACTTC
CSASLTGRDYEQYF
>TRBJ1-1|many|TRBV10-1|-
TGCGCCAGCGGGTCTGGGGTGGACACTGAAGCTTTCTTT
CASGSGVDTEAFF
>TRBJ2-2|-|TRBV10-1|TRBD2
TGCTCCAGCGGGGCGGAAGGCAAGAACTACACCGGGGAGCTGTTTTTT
CSSGAEGKNYTGELFF
>TRBJ2-7|many|TRBV11-2|-
TGTGCCAGCAGCCCGAGGGGCTTGGGCTACGAGCAGTACTTC
CASSPRGLGYEQYF
>TRBJ2-1|-|TRBV19|TRBD2
TGTGCCAGTAGGCTCACTAGCGGGGACTACAATGAGCAGTTCTTC
CASRLTSGDYNEQFF
>TRBJ2-7|many|TRBV9|-
TGTGCCAGCAGCGTAGGATCGGATGAAGGGGACGAGCAGTACTTC
CASSVGSDEGDEQYF
>TRBJ1-6|-|TRBV15|-
TGTGCCACCAGCAGGGACAGAGAAACTTCGCCCCTCCACTTT
CATSRDRETSPLHF
>TRBJ2-3|-|TRBV24-1|-
TGTGCCACCAGTGACCCGGGCCTCTCTGGCACAGATACGCAGTACTTT
CATSDPGLSGTDTQYF
>TRBJ1-1|many|TRBV20-1|-
TGCAGTGCTACGGCCGGAGGGGCTGTGACTGAAGCTTTCTTT
CSATAGGAVTEAFF
>TRBJ2-1|-|TRBV7-9|-
TGTGCCAGCAGCTTTTCCGCAACTAATGAGCAGTTCTTC
CASSFSATNEQFF
>TRBJ2-7|few|TRBV20-1|-
TGCAGTGCTCATTCGGGGGCCAGAGACGAGCAGTACTTC
CSAHSGARDEQYF
>TRBJ2-7|-|TRBV7-9|TRBD1
TGTGCCAGCAGCACCACCGACAGGGGTCGGGACGAGCAGTACTTC
CASSTTDRGRDEQYF
>TRBJ2-7|once|TRBV9|TRBD2
TGTGCCAGCAGCGTCGAGAGCGGGGGGAGGTACGAGCAGTACTTC
CASSVESGGRYEQYF
>TRBJ1-2|many|TRBV29-1|-
TGCAGCGTTGAAGATCAGGGTAGATATGGCTACACCTTC
CSVEDQGRYGYTF
>TRBJ2-3|-|TRBV7-8|-
TGTGCCAGCAGCCGCCGGGACATTACAGATACGCAGTATTTT
CASSRRDITDTQYF
>TRBJ1-2|many|TRBV19|-
TGTGCCAGTAGTATATTGGCCGGAGATAGGGATGGCTACACCTTC
CASSILAGDRDGYTF
>TRBJ1-5|-|TRBV4-2|-
TGTGCCAGCAGCCAAATCCCCCGAAATCGAGGCGAGCCCCAGCATTTT
CASSQIPRNRGEPQHF
>TRBJ1-5|many|TRBV6-1|TRBD1
TGTGCCAGCAGTGAATTTAGACAGGGCGGGCAGCCCCAGCATTTT
CASSEFRQGGQPQHF
>TRBJ2-1|-|TRBV19|-
TGTGCCAGTAGTTTTCAGGGCGGGACTCGGCTGGTTGAGCAGTTCTTC
CASSFQGGTRLVEQFF
>TRBJ2-7|-|TRBV10-3|-
TGTGCCATCAGCGAAGCACAGGGAATCGCCTACGAGCAGTACTTC
CAISEAQGIAYEQYF
>TRBJ2-3|-|TRBV2|TRBD2
TGTGCCAGCAGCGCGGGAGGGTTATCAGGCACAGATACGCAGTATTTT
CASSAGGLSGTDTQYF
>TRBJ2-7|many|TRBV4-1|-
TGCGCCAGCAGCCAAGATTTCTCGGGACTCCGCTTGGAGCAGTACTTC
CASSQDFSGLRLEQYF
>TRBJ2-7|few|TRBV5-1|TRBD1
TGCGCCAGCAGCTTGACCAAACAGGGGGCGGTCTACGAGCAGTACTTC
CASSLTKQGAVYEQYF
>TRBJ2-7|few|TRBV7-6|TRBD1
TGTGCCAGCAGCTCGAAGGGACAGATCTACGAGCAGTACTTC
CASSSKGQIYEQYF
>TRBJ1-2|-|TRBV4-3|-
TGCGCCAGCAGCCATGGCAGCACCAACTATGGCTATACCTTC
CASSHGSTNYGYTF
>TRBJ2-3|many|TRBV7-6|TRBD1
TGTGCCAGCAGCTTGGGGACAGGGAATACAGATACGCAGTATTTT
CASSLGTGNTDTQYF
>TRBJ2-1|many|TRBV24-1|-
TGTGCCACCAGTGATTTCTCAGGTAACCAGTTCTTC
CATSDFSGNQFF
>TRBJ1-1|-|TRBV7-2|-
TGTGCCAGTCAAAAGGAGTGGGCCACTGAAGCTTTCTTT
CASQKEWATEAFF
>TRBJ2-7|-|TRBV20-1|-
TGCAGTGCCAAAACTCCACAGTTCTACGAGCAGTACTTC
CSAKTPQFYEQYF
>TRBJ2-7|-|TRBV7-2|TRBD1
TGTGCCAGCAGCTCCCGACAGGGGGGTTACGAGCAGTACTTC
CASSSRQGGYEQYF
>TRBJ2-5|-|TRBV29-1|TRBD2
TGCAGCGCCCTGGGACTACAAGAGACCCAGTACTTC
CSALGLQETQYF
>TRBJ2-6|-|TRBV6-5|-
TGTGCCAGCAGTACGACAGGGGCCAACGTCCTGACTTTC
CASSTTGANVLTF
>TRBJ2-7|-|TRBV7-2|-
TGTGCCAGCAGCTCCCTCCGGACAGCCCCGGGGGAGCAGTACTTC
CASSSLRTAPGEQYF
>TRBJ1-1|-|TRBV25-1|TRBD1
TGTGCCAGCAGGGCGAACAGGGGACGGAGGAACACTGAAGCTTTCTTT
CASRANRGRRNTEAFF
>TRBJ2-5|-|TRBV4-1|TRBD2
TGCGCCAGCAGCCAGGCAGCGGGGGGGCCGGGAGAGACCCAGTACTTC
CASSQAAGGPGETQYF
>TRBJ2-6|-|TRBV7-2|-
TGTGCCAGCAGCTTAAGACTGAACTCTGGGGCCAACGTCCTGACTTTC
CASSLRLNSGANVLTF
>TRBJ2-3|-|TRBV7-9|-
TGTGCCAGCAGTGACACAGGGTCGTATGGAGATACGCAGTATTTT
CASSDTGSYGDTQYF